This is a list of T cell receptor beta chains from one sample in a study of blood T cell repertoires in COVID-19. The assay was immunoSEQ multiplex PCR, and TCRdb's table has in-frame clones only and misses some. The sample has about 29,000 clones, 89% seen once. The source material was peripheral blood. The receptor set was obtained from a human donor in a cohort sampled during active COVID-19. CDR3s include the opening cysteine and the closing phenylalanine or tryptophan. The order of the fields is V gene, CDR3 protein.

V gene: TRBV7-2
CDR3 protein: CASSRARTSLTDTQYF

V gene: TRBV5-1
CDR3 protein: CASSLLEPGQGTGELFF

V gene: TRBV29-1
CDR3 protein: CSVGVYSGNTIYF

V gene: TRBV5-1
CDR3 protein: CASSLFRGQETQYF

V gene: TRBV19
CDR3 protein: CASSGGTSGANVLTF

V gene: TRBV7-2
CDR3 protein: CASSLWDSATGELFF

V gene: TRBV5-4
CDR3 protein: CASSLEQGARYGYTF

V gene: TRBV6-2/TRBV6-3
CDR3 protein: CASSYETGTYSNQPQHF

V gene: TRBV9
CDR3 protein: CASSVEVAGGNNEQFF

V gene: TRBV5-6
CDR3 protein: CATSLGHVNYGYTF

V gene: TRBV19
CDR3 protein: CASSREGEGYEQYF

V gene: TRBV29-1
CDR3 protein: CSVVGGGLFGYTF

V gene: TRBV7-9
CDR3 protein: CASSLLQGSYEQYF

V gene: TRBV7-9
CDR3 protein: CASSLAGQGFEQYF

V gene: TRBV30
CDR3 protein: CAWRGGNSYEQYF

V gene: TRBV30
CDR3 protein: CAWRGDSGSEIEKLFF

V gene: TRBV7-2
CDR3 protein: CASSSRAGTGLLHTEAFF

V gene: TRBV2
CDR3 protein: CASIGGPTDTQYF

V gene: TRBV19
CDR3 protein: CAIKTQYF

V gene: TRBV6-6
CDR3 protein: CASSYRDRGRTEAFF

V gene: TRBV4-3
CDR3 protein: CASSQLASPDTQYF

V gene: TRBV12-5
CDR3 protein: CASGLVLGGLYNEQFF

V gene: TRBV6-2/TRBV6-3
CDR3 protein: CASSYSTLTGSVYQPQHF

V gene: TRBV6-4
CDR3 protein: CASSTLAGGYNEQFF

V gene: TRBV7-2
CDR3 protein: CASSLVSSGGNEQFF

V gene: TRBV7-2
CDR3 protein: CASSLGGGVQETQYF

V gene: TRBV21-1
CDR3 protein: CASSGRGQYF

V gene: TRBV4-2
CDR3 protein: CASSQSQGTGYSPLHF

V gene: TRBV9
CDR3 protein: CASSPSTGGNSYNEQFF

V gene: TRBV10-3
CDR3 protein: CAISTGVNTEAFF

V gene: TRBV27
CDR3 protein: CASGRGYNEQFF

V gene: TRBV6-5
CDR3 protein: CASSPGQGSGNTIYF

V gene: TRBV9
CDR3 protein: CASSVEGLAGVSYNEQFF

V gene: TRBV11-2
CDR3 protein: CASSLGARASYEQYF

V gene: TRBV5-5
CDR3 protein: CASSSRARQNTDTQYF

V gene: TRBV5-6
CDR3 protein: CASSLGAFSGGANEQFF

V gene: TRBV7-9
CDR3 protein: CASSFPTGDPGNTIYF

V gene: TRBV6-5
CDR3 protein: CASSYRQGYGYTF

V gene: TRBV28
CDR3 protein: CASSPYRANYGYTF

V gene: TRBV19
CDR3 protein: CASSITGITPNYGYTF

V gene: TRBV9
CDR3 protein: CASTGGGGLGTDTQYF

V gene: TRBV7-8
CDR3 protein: CATPSGGGWTGELFF

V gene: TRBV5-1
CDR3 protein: CASSLEAAYYGYTF

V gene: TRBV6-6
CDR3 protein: CASRPMAGTANTEAFF

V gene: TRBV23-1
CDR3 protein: CASSLRGRFDGYTF

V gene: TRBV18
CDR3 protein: CASSLTGQGEGWQYF

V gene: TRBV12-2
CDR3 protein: CASRLECPGGRHEQYF

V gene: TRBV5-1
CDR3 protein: CASSPAGEGYGYTF

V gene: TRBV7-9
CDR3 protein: CASSLARADSTDTQYF

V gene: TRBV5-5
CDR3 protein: CASSLNRGFQETQYF

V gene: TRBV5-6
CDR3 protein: CASSLTGGDNQPQHF

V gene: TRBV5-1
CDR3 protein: CASSLGTGGGETQYF

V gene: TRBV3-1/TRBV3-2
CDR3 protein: CASSQVSAGTMYF

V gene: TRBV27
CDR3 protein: CASRQRVGGRWSIPNYGYTF

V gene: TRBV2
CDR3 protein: CASRRGGLGTDTQYF